This entry is about one T cell receptor (beta chain). The sample belongs to a study of blood T cell repertoires in COVID-19. Study summary: Italy, Spain and the United States were the sources of the convalescent and acute COVID-19 samples. Sources were T cells, B-cell-depleted T cells, or PBMCs; the material itself was cDNA or gDNA.

Per the authors' pipeline: Using reference gene primer amplification, nucleated cell counts were estimated. Profiling relied on immunoSEQ multiplex PCR, and the TCRdb table lists in-frame clones only, not all of them. V and J calls and clone size are given by that table; D and trimming were obtained from the DNA. The repertoire consists of 190,000 or so clones, with more than 70% occurring once and the leading ten covering about 2.8%. The CDR3 extends over 15 amino acids. Trimming pared 4 bases from V and 3 bases from J, leaving 16 bases between. Looked up from germline, CDR1 is MNHEY and CDR2 is SMNVEV (reference sequence).

Sequenced: peripheral blood. V usage is TRBV27 and J usage is TRBJ2-7, with D possibly matching TRBD1 (6 bases). The source of this sequence is a woman aged 80 or over with active or convalescent COVID-19. CDR3 protein: CASSSKQGGGYEQYF. The DNA of the CDR3 is TGTGCCAGCAGTTCTAAACAGGGTGGGGGCTACGAGCAGTACTTC.